This T cell receptor (beta chain) emerged from a study of radiotherapy plus CTLA-4 blockade in lung cancer. Study summary: Objective response rate was around 20%; disease control rate, approximately 28%. Overall study results and limits: TCR clones from tumors expanded in blood after radiotherapy plus ipilimumab. Reportedly, early blood T cell clone dynamics best predicted response, with interferon-beta.

With V trimmed by 5 bases and J by 2 bases, 7 bases remained unmatched. The CDR3 loop spans 16 amino acids. Germline V gene sequence: CDR1 LNHDA, CDR2 SQIVND (reference sequence). Focal radiation plus CTLA-4 blockade with ipilimumab was given to patients with chemo-refractory metastatic non-small-cell lung cancer. Using immunoSEQ multiplex PCR, the repertoire was profiled, and TCRdb retains in-frame clones only, with some absent. The sample consists of tens of thousands of clones, more than 60% of them appearing once. This clone turned up a few times. Antigen: not known. The chain employs TRBV19 and TRBJ1-4, with 8 bases aligning to TRBD1. This TCR derives from a human donor with non-small cell lung cancer who had stable disease on radiotherapy plus ipilimumab. The specimen was peripheral blood, collected from a patient treated with radiotherapy plus ipilimumab. The CDR3, as DNA: TGTGCCAGTAGTGTCGGGACAGGACTGACTAATGAAAAACTGTTTTTT. This translates into CASSVGTGLTNEKLFF.